The T cell receptor beta chain under discussion was sequenced for a study of a mutant IDH1 vaccine in newly diagnosed glioma. Time point in this sample: baseline, week 1 (first vaccination visit). Treatment noted: pre-vaccination baseline after standard-of-care therapy. Repertoires were generated with immunoSEQ multiplex PCR, while TCRdb's copy carries only in-frame clones and drops some. This table has fewer than 100,000 clones, around 90% appearing once. Germline CDR1 reads LNHNV; CDR2 reads YYDKDF (reference sequence). With 4 bases clipped from V and 4 bases from J, the junction kept 10 bases outside the gene matches. The CDR3 totals 15 residues.

The TCR originated in a woman aged 50 to 60 with glioma. The chain joins TRBV15 to TRBJ2-7; 7 positions match TRBD2. Specimen: PBMCs, collected from a glioma patient treated with radiotherapy, temozolomide or both. The CDR3 DNA reads TGTGCCACCAGCAACCCCGCGGGGGAAGTTTACGAGCAGTACTTC. It yields the protein CATSNPAGEVYEQYF.